The 17 T cell receptor beta chains listed next were all sequenced from one sample in a study of identical twins. TCRdb reprocessed the 5' RACE reads with MiXCR, giving one entry per CDR3 protein. The sample carries roughly 230,000 distinct CDR3 sequences, about 8.5% recorded once. These data were also reused for a study on yellow fever vaccine responses in identical twins.

Material for sequencing was CD8+ T cells sorted from blood. Receptor source: a woman younger than 35 in good health.

Regarding this clonotype: At one boundary the junction diverges from the germline segment, which might be a read error. V and J are TRBV29-1 and TRBJ2-1; 10 nucleotides align to TRBD1. CDR3 length equals 15 residues. Germline CDR1 is SQVTM and CDR2 is ANQGSEA. CDR3 coding DNA: TGCAGCGTGGTAGACTGGGACAGGGGCGGCAATGAGCTGTTCTTC. Amino acid sequence: CSVVDWDRGGNELFF.

V usage is TRBV7-8 and J usage is TRBJ2-1; the D gene is possibly TRBD1 (6 bases). The V gene lost 3 bases and the J gene lost 8 bases, with 14 bases spanning the gap. The CDR3 is made up of 14 amino acids. Germline V gene data show CDR1 as SGHVS and CDR2 as FQNEAQ. CDR3 in amino acids: CASSFQGGKDEQFF. CDR3 in DNA: TGTGCCAGCAGCTTCCAAGGGGGAAAGGATGAGCAGTTCTTC.

This clonotype was seen only a few times. The chain has TRBV5-1 and TRBJ2-5, with D possibly being TRBD1 (5 bases). The length of the CDR3 is 13 residues. CDR1 and CDR2 (germline): SGHRS, YFSETQ. V lost 1 base, J lost 3 bases, and 7 bases lay in between. The CDR3 sequence is CASSLPGKETQYF. CDR3 bases: TGCGCCAGCAGCTTGCCAGGGAAAGAGACCCAGTACTTC.

J is TRBJ2-7 and V is TRBV5-1; D gene unclear. This CDR3 has 12 amino acids. Trimming took off 5 bases at V and 4 bases at J, with 10 bases between the two ends. CDR1 is SGHRS, CDR2 YFSETQ, per germline. This CDR3 is CASRLTDYEQYF. CDR3 bases: TGCGCCAGCAGACTAACAGATTACGAGCAGTACTTC.

This clonotype occurred a few times. V gene TRBV7-9 combines with J gene TRBJ2-5, with a weak D call TRBD1 (5 bases). This CDR3 comprises 15 residues. Germline V CDR1 and CDR2: SEHNR, FQNEAQ (reference sequence). V lost 1 base to trimming and J lost 3 bases, with 12 bases between them. The CDR3 reads CASSLGQGMEETQYF. CDR3 DNA sequence: TGTGCCAGCAGCTTAGGGCAGGGAATGGAAGAGACCCAGTACTTC. Together with reference TRBV7-9 and TRBJ2-5, the CDR3 gives the full variable domain: DTGVSQNPRHKITKRGQNVTFRCDPISEHNRLYWYRQTLGQGPEFLTYFQNEAQLEKSRLLSDRFSAERPKGSFSTLEIQRTEQGDSAMYLCASSLGQGMEETQYFGPGTRLLVL.

V usage is TRBV14 and J usage is TRBJ2-3; D uncertain. V gave up 2 bases and J gave up 2 bases, with 8 bases separating them. Germline V gene lookup returns CDR1 SGHDN and CDR2 FVKESK. The CDR3 has 14 residues. CDR3 loop: CASSQYRSTDTQYF. The CDR3 nucleotides are TGTGCCAGCAGCCAATATCGATCCACAGATACGCAGTATTTT.

This clonotype turned up a few times. This CDR3 is CASRVRGAKLDEQFF. The CDR3 DNA follows: TGTGCCAGCAGAGTCAGGGGGGCTAAGTTGGATGAGCAGTTCTTC. The chain couples TRBV12-3 or TRBV12-4 to TRBJ2-1; maybe TRBD1 (7 bases). The CDR3 spans 15 residues. V shed 6 bases and J shed 8 bases, with 20 bases lying between them.

In its sample, this clonotype was seen many times. The chain recombines TRBV5-5 with TRBJ1-5, with D perhaps TRBD1 (6 bases). The CDR3 extends over 15 amino acids. V lost 1 base to trimming and J lost 2 bases, with 10 bases between them. Germline assignment: CDR1 SGHKS and CDR2 YYEKEE (reference sequence). The CDR3 here is CASSLLAGGNQPQHF. CDR3 nucleotide sequence: TGTGCCAGCAGCTTGCTGGCAGGGGGCAATCAGCCCCAGCATTTT.

The sample holds a few counts of this clonotype. This sequence joins TRBV27 and TRBJ2-6; no clear D. Germline CDR1 MNHEY, CDR2 SMNVEV (reference sequence). With 2 bases removed from V and 0 bases from J, the gap between germline ends came to 14 bases. The CDR3 has 18 residues. CDR3 residues: CASSLSAVPTSGANVLTF. CDR3 DNA: TGTGCCAGCAGTTTAAGTGCGGTGCCAACCTCTGGGGCCAACGTCCTGACTTTC. Looking up the rest from reference TRBV27 and TRBJ2-6 gives the full variable domain: EAQVTQNPRYLITVTGKKLTVTCSQNMNHEYMSWYRQDPGLGLRQIYYSMNVEVTDKGDVPEGYKVSRKEKRNFPLILESPSPNQTSLYFCASSLSAVPTSGANVLTFGAGSRLTVL.

This chain uses TRBV6-2 or TRBV6-3 with TRBJ2-7, with 8 bases matching TRBD1. The CDR3 loop spans 12 amino acids. V was pared by 8 bases and J by 4 bases, with 4 bases of the junction left unmatched. Germline V gene lookup returns CDR1 MNHEY and CDR2 SVGEGT. In DNA form, the CDR3 reads TGTGCCAGCCAGGACAGGGTTTACGAGCAGTACTTC. This translates into CASQDRVYEQYF.

In this sample, this clonotype turned up many times. This chain joins TRBV4-2 and TRBJ2-3; 8 nucleotides match TRBD1. V shed 8 bases, J shed 5 bases, and the junction held 9 bases outside the gene matches. Germline V lookup: CDR1 LGHNA, CDR2 YNFKEQ. The CDR3 has 14 amino acids. CDR3 coding DNA: TGTGCCAGCCGACCCGGGACAGGTATAGATACGCAGTATTTT. It codes for CASRPGTGIDTQYF.

This clonotype appeared a few times. The J gene is TRBJ2-7, the V gene TRBV7-9; D might be TRBD1 (6 bases). CDR3 length: 13 residues. Trimming stripped 4 bases from V and 2 bases from J, with 9 bases between. Germline-derived CDR1 and CDR2 are SEHNR and FQNEAQ (reference sequence). DNA of the CDR3: TGTGCCAGCAGCTGGGGACACGCCTACGAGCAGTACTTC. Encoded protein: CASSWGHAYEQYF.

This clonotype was seen repeatedly, ten times or more. The CDR3 here is CASSTTVLTREETQYF. CDR3 DNA: TGTGCCAGCAGTACGACAGTTTTGACTAGGGAAGAGACCCAGTACTTC. The chain is built from TRBV12-3 or TRBV12-4 and TRBJ2-5; D may be TRBD2 (6 bases). The CDR3 is 16 amino acids. Trimming removed 5 bases at V and 3 bases at J, with 19 bases between.

This clonotype was seen a few times. This chain joins TRBV5-6 and TRBJ1-1; no clear D. With 4 bases removed from V and 3 bases from J, the gap between germline ends came to 13 bases. Per the germline V gene, CDR1 is SGHDT and CDR2 is YYEEEE. This CDR3 spans 14 amino acids. The CDR3 reads CASSPSSGYTEAFF. CDR3 in DNA: TGTGCCAGCAGCCCCTCCTCGGGATACACTGAAGCTTTCTTT.

There are a few counts of this clonotype. The chain joins TRBV5-1 to TRBJ2-2, with TRBD1 matching 11 bases. The CDR3 runs to 17 residues. Per germline, CDR1 SGHRS and CDR2 YFSETQ. J lost 5 bases, V lost 4 bases, and 10 bases had no gene match. The CDR3 DNA sequence: TGCGCCAGCAGCGCGTGGACAGGGGGCTTTTATACCGGGGAGCTGTTTTTT. It translates to CASSAWTGGFYTGELFF.

This clonotype was seen ten or more times. The gene calls are TRBV24-1 and TRBJ1-2; perhaps TRBD1 as D (6 bases). The CDR3 has 14 residues. The V end lost 9 bases, the J end lost 5 bases, and 18 bases lay between the germline ends. Germline V CDR1 and CDR2: KGHDR, SFDVKD. CDR3 nucleotide sequence: TGTGCCACCTCACCTCCCGGAACAGGGTATGGCTACACCTTC. Its protein product is CATSPPGTGYGYTF.

This clonotype was seen a handful of times. V and J are TRBV11-2 and TRBJ1-1; D is undetermined. With 1 base removed from V and 6 bases from J, the gap between germline ends came to 9 bases. The CDR3 runs 13 residues. Looked up from germline, CDR1 is SGHAT and CDR2 is FQNNGV. The CDR3 loop is CASSLGTRAEAFF. As DNA, the CDR3 is TGTGCCAGCAGCTTAGGTACCCGGGCTGAAGCTTTCTTT.